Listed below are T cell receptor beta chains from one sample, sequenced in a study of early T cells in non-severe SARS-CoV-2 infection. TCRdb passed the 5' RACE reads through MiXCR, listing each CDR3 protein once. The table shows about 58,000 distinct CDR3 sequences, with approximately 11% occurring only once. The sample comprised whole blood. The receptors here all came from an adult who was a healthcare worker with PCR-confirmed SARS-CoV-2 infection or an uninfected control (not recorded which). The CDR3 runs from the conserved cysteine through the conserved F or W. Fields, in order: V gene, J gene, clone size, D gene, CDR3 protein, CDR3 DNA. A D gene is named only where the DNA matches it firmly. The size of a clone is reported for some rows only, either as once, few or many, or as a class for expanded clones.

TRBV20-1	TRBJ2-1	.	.	CSASVTEQFF	TGCAGTGCTAGCGTCACTGAGCAGTTCTTC
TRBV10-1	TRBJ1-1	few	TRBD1	CASSETTGYSTEAFF	TGCGCCAGCAGTGAGACGACAGGGTACAGCACTGAAGCTTTCTTT
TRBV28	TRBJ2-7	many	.	CASSSRALSYEQYF	TGTGCCAGCAGTTCTAGGGCCCTCTCCTACGAGCAGTACTTC
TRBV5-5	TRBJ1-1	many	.	CASSLEGSYMNTEAFF	TGTGCCAGCAGCTTGGAAGGCTCTTACATGAACACTGAAGCTTTCTTT
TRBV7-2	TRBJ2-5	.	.	CASSLPQETRYF	TGTGCCAGCAGCTTACCCCAAGAGACCCGGTACTTC
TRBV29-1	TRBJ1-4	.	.	CSAKDEKTFF	TGCAGCGCAAAGGATGAAAAAACTTTTTTT
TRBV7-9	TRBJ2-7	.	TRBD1	CASSADGTENSYEQYF	TGTGCCAGCAGCGCGGACGGGACAGAGAATTCCTACGAGCAGTACTTC
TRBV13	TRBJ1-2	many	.	CASSLQGRSYGYTF	TGTGCCAGCAGCTTACAGGGCAGGAGCTATGGCTACACCTTC
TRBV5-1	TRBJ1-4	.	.	CASSLNGDRDEKLFF	TGCGCCAGCAGCTTGAACGGGGACCGAGATGAAAAACTGTTTTTT
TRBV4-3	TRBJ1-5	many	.	CASSQEGNNQPQHF	TGCGCCAGCAGCCAAGAGGGAAACAATCAGCCCCAGCATTTT
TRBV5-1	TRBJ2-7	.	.	CASSRSKALDEQYF	TGCGCCAGCAGCAGGTCTAAGGCTTTGGACGAGCAGTACTTC
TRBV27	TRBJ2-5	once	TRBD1	CASSLHRGLIETQYF	TGTGCCAGCAGTTTGCACAGGGGGCTCATAGAGACCCAGTACTTC
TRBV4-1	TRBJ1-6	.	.	CASSQGDQGPRSPLHF	TGCGCCAGCAGCCAAGGTGATCAGGGTCCGCGTTCACCCCTCCACTTT
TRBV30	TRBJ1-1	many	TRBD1	CAWSVGTGFMNTEAFF	TGTGCCTGGAGTGTAGGGACAGGATTTATGAACACTGAAGCTTTCTTT
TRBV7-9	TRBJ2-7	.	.	CASSSPGSHEQYF	TGTGCCAGCAGCTCCCCGGGAAGCCACGAGCAGTACTTC
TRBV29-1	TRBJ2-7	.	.	CSVYRHLCYEQYF	TGCAGCGTTTATCGACACCTTTGCTACGAGCAGTACTTC
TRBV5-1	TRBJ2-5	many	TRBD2	CASSLSGTSGVETQYF	TGCGCCAGCAGCTTGTCCGGGACTAGCGGAGTGGAGACCCAGTACTTC
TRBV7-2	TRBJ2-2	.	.	CARLALANTGELFF	TGTGCCAGACTTGCTCTCGCGAACACCGGGGAGCTGTTTTTT
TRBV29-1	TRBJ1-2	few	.	CSVVSGQYGYTF	TGCAGCGTTGTCAGCGGACAGTATGGCTACACCTTC
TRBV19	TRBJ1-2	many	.	CASTRTANYGYTF	TGTGCCAGTACCCGGACAGCTAACTATGGCTACACCTTC
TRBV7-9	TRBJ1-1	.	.	CASSSLATTEAFF	TGTGCCAGCAGCTCCCTCGCGACCACTGAAGCTTTCTTT
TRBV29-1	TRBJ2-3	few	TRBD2	CSVPGTSRYTQYF	TGCAGCGTCCCTGGGACTAGTAGGTATACGCAGTATTTT
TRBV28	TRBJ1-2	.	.	CASSPGPRGYTF	TGTGCCAGCAGTCCGGGACCGCGGGGCTACACCTTC
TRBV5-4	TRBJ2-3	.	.	CASSLAGLDTQYF	TGTGCCAGCAGCTTGGCGGGACTAGATACGCAGTATTTT
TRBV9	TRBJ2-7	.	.	CASGRGFEQYF	TGTGCCAGCGGCAGAGGGTTCGAGCAGTACTTC
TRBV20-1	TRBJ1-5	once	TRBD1	CSARGDRGNQPQHF	TGCAGTGCTAGAGGGGACAGGGGAAATCAGCCCCAGCATTTT
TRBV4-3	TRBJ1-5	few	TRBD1	CASSQPGTGAPKNQPQHF	TGCGCCAGCAGCCAGCCCGGGACAGGCGCTCCTAAAAATCAGCCCCAGCATTTT
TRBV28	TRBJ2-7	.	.	CASSRYEQYF	TGTGCCAGCAGTCGCTACGAGCAGTACTTC
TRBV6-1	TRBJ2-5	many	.	CASTPGQETQYF	TGTGCCAGCACCCCGGGCCAAGAGACCCAGTACTTC
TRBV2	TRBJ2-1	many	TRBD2	CASSLAGGPYNEQFF	TGTGCCAGCAGTCTAGCGGGAGGGCCGTACAATGAGCAGTTCTTC
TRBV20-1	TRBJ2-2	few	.	CSAARDGRSRGELFF	TGCAGTGCAGCCCGGGACGGACGTAGCCGCGGGGAGCTGTTTTTT
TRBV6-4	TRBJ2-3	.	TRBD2	CASSSLSGGAPDTQYF	TGTGCCAGCAGTTCTCTCAGCGGGGGGGCCCCAGATACGCAGTATTTT
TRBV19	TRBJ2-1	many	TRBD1	CASSMGTALGF	TGTGCCAGTAGTATGGGGACAGCTTTGGGTTTC
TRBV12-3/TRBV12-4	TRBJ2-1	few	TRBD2	CASRDGTMNNEQFF	TGTGCCAGCAGGGACGGGACTATGAACAATGAGCAGTTCTTC
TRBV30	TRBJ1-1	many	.	CAWRLTASTEAFF	TGTGCCTGGAGGTTGACAGCCTCCACTGAAGCTTTCTTT
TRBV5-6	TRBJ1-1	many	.	CASSWSTEAFF	TGTGCCAGCAGCTGGAGTACTGAAGCTTTCTTT
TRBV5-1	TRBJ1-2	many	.	CASRLGGSVNYGYTF	TGCGCCAGCAGGCTCGGGGGCTCCGTAAACTATGGCTACACCTTC
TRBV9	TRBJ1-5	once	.	CASSVGRERQPQHF	TGTGCCAGCAGCGTAGGGAGAGAGCGACAGCCCCAGCATTTT
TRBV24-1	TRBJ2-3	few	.	CATSDLDPGQGHTDTQYF	TGTGCCACCAGTGATTTAGACCCAGGCCAGGGTCACACAGATACGCAGTATTTT
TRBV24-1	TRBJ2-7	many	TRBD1	CATSPGQGPSYEQYF	TGTGCCACCTCCCCGGGACAGGGCCCCTCCTACGAGCAGTACTTC
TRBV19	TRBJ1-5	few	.	CASSSNNQPQHF	TGTGCCAGTAGTAGTAATAATCAGCCCCAGCATTTT
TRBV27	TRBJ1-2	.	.	CASSLSRTWGHYGYTF	TGTGCCAGCAGTTTATCGCGGACCTGGGGGCACTATGGCTACACCTTC
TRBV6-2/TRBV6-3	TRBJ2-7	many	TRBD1	CASKVGTGLYEQYF	TGTGCCAGCAAGGTAGGGACAGGACTCTACGAGCAGTACTTC
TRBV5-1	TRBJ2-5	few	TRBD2	CASSLGGGRETQYF	TGCGCCAGCAGCTTGGGCGGGGGACGGGAGACCCAGTACTTC
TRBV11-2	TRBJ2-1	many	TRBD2	CASSLQPTSWEQFF	TGTGCCAGCAGCTTACAGCCGACTAGCTGGGAGCAGTTCTTC
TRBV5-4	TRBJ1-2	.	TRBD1	CASSLVGQVYGYTF	TGTGCCAGCAGCTTGGTCGGACAGGTCTATGGCTACACCTTC
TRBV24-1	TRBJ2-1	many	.	CATSSSLSYNEQFF	TGTGCCACCAGTAGCTCGCTATCCTACAATGAGCAGTTCTTC
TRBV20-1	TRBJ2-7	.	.	CSARTVEQYF	TGCAGTGCTAGGACAGTCGAGCAGTACTTC
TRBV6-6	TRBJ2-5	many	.	CASSYSTTVQETQYF	TGTGCCAGCAGTTACTCGACGACAGTTCAAGAGACCCAGTACTTC
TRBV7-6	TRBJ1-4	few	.	CASSSRTGKLFF	TGTGCCAGCAGCTCAAGGACGGGAAAACTGTTTTTT
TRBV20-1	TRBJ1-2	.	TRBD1	CSADGTVEGYTF	TGCAGTGCTGACGGGACAGTAGAAGGCTACACCTTC
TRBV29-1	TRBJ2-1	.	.	CSVEDRNSGVSYNEQFF	TGCAGCGTTGAAGATCGAAATAGCGGCGTCTCCTACAATGAGCAGTTCTTC
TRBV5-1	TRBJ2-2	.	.	CASSTDSLTGELFF	TGCGCCAGCAGCACAGACAGTTTAACCGGGGAGCTGTTTTTT
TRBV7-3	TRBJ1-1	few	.	CASSLTSHSGTEAFF	TGTGCCAGCAGCTTAACCAGCCATTCGGGCACTGAAGCTTTCTTT
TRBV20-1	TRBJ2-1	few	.	CSAPPTGGSLRNEQFF	TGCAGTGCTCCCCCAACGGGCGGATCCTTAAGAAATGAGCAGTTCTTC
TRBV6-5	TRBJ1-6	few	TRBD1	CASSFQGGGSPLHF	TGTGCCAGCAGTTTCCAGGGGGGAGGATCACCCCTCCACTTT
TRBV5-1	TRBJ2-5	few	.	CASSPWTASKGETQYF	TGCGCCAGCAGCCCTTGGACGGCCTCCAAAGGAGAGACCCAGTACTTC
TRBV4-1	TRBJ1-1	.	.	CASSQGRGTEAFF	TGCGCCAGCAGCCAAGGGAGGGGCACTGAAGCTTTCTTT